Shown below are 14 T cell receptor beta chains from a single sample sequenced in a study of beta chain features in type 1 diabetes. Of the isolated RNA, all was reverse transcribed, and so the sequenced material was expressed TCRB transcripts. Assay used: immunoSEQ multiplex PCR; TCRdb lists only in-frame clones, some missing. The sample holds nearly 250,000 clones, 11% to 15% seen once. Sequences were obtained from naive CD4+ T cells from blood. These receptors all come from a woman aged 40 to 50 in good health.

This clone was picked up a small number of times. The chain has TRBV29-1 and TRBJ1-6; weak D call: TRBD1 (6 bases). CDR1 is SQVTM, CDR2 ANQGSEA, per germline. Trimming removed 4 bases from V and 4 bases from J, with 8 bases in between. The CDR3 sequence is 13 residues long. CDR3 loop: CSVGQEYNSPLHF. CDR3 DNA sequence: TGCAGCGTTGGACAGGAGTATAATTCACCCCTCCACTTT. The whole variable domain, remainder taken from reference TRBV29-1 and TRBJ1-6, is SAVISQKPSRDICQRGTSLTIQCQVDSQVTMMFWYRQQPGQSLTLIATANQGSEATYESGFVIDKFPISRPNLTFSTLTVSNMSPEDSSIYLCSVGQEYNSPLHFGNGTRLTVT.

This clone was seen only a few times. V is TRBV25-1 and J is TRBJ2-3, with TRBD2 matching 7 bases. The germline V gene encodes CDR1 MGHDK and CDR2 SYGVNS. Trimming removed 6 bases from V and 1 base from J; junction bases left unmatched: 1. The CDR3 length is 13 residues. CDR3 DNA: TGTGCCAGCAGAACTAGCGGCACAGATACGCAGTATTTT. Its protein product is CASRTSGTDTQYF.

This clone was seen more than once but under ten times. V gene TRBV9 combines with J gene TRBJ2-5, with 15 bases lining up with TRBD2. The germline V gene encodes CDR1 SGDLS and CDR2 YYNGEE. The CDR3 sequence is 16 residues long. Trimming removed 3 bases from V and 4 bases from J; junction bases left unmatched: 4. The CDR3 sequence is CASSARTSGGVETQYF. The DNA of the CDR3 is TGTGCCAGCAGCGCCCGGACTAGCGGGGGGGTAGAGACCCAGTACTTC.

This clone was counted between two and nine times. The rearrangement links TRBV18 to TRBJ2-7, with a possible D match to TRBD2 (6 bases). Trimming took off 6 bases at V and 3 bases at J, with 18 bases between the two ends. This CDR3 has 15 residues. Germline CDR1 is KGHSH and CDR2 is LQKENI. The CDR3: CASSSGSGESYEQYF. The CDR3 DNA reads TGTGCCAGCTCCTCGGGGTCGGGAGAGAGCTACGAGCAGTACTTC.

A few counts support this clone. The CDR3 DNA sequence: TGTGCCACCAGCAGAGTACGGGGCGGGGGGCGGACAGATACGCAGTATTTT. This translates into CATSRVRGGGRTDTQYF. This chain connects TRBV15 to TRBJ2-3; TRBD2 agrees at 8 bases. The CDR3 length is 17 residues. Per germline, CDR1 LNHNV and CDR2 YYDKDF (reference sequence). Unmatched junction bases numbered 9, after V lost 1 base and J lost 3 bases.

The gene calls are TRBV6-5 and TRBJ2-1, with 10 bases aligning to TRBD2. CDR1 is MNHEY and CDR2 is SVGAGI in the germline V gene. The junction had 4 bases not matched to a gene; V was cut back by 6 bases and J by 5 bases. The CDR3 is 14 residues long. The CDR3 loop is CASRLSGGNNEQFF. The CDR3 coding sequence is TGTGCCAGCAGACTTAGCGGGGGGAACAATGAGCAGTTCTTC.

This clone has just a few counts. The J gene is TRBJ1-1, the V gene TRBV7-8; D unclear. Germline-derived CDR1 and CDR2 are SGHVS and FQNEAQ. The CDR3 is 17 amino acids. Between the trimmed V and J ends, which lost 5 bases and 0 bases, there was a span of 19 bases. CDR3 nucleotides: TGTGCCAGCAGCGTCGGCCCGTTATCTAGGATGAACACTGAAGCTTTCTTT. This gives the protein CASSVGPLSRMNTEAFF. The full variable domain, rest sourced from reference TRBV7-8 and TRBJ1-1, is GAGVSQSPRYKVAKRGQDVALRCDPISGHVSLFWYQQALGQGPEFLTYFQNEAQLDKSGLPSDRFFAERPEGSVSTLKIQRTQQEDSAVYLCASSVGPLSRMNTEAFFGQGTRLTVV.

This clone was observed a few times. The chain joins TRBV19 to TRBJ2-1, with a possible D match to TRBD1 (6 bases). Looked up from germline, CDR1 is LNHDA and CDR2 is SQIVND (reference sequence). The CDR3 length is 16 residues. V was trimmed by 6 bases and J by 1 base, leaving 16 bases between them. In DNA form, the CDR3 reads TGTGCCAGTAGCAAACAGGGCAGGGGATCCTACAATGAGCAGTTCTTC. Residues: CASSKQGRGSYNEQFF.

This clone was detected only a few times. The gene calls are TRBV11-3 and TRBJ2-7, with 7 bases fitting TRBD1. This CDR3 spans 14 amino acids. Per germline, CDR1 SGHNT and CDR2 YENEEA. V was pared by 5 bases and J by 1 base, with 5 bases of the junction left unmatched. The CDR3 sequence: CASSDDRVSYEQYF. In DNA form, the CDR3 reads TGTGCCAGCAGCGACGACAGGGTTTCCTACGAGCAGTACTTC.

The chain recombines TRBV7-9 with TRBJ2-1; TRBD1 agrees at 10 bases. The CDR3 loop spans 17 amino acids. CDR1 is SEHNR, CDR2 FQNEAQ, per germline (reference sequence). Trimming cost V 1 base and J 3 bases; bases outside gene matches: 6. The CDR3 is CASSLVPTGGFYNEQFF. CDR3 coding DNA: TGTGCCAGCAGCTTAGTACCGACAGGGGGCTTCTACAATGAGCAGTTCTTC.

This clone was counted a few times. J is TRBJ2-5 and V is TRBV6-1; D is unresolved. The CDR3 has 10 amino acids. The germline CDR1 and CDR2 sequences are MNHNS and SASEGT. V was shortened by 4 bases and J by 7 bases, with 4 bases between the two germline ends. The CDR3 region is CASSGGTQYF. The CDR3 DNA sequence: TGTGCCAGCAGTGGAGGGACCCAGTACTTC.

The V gene is TRBV7-9, the J gene TRBJ1-2, with 8 nucleotides matching TRBD1. The CDR3 runs 13 residues. The V gene's germline CDR1 is SEHNR and CDR2 FQNEAQ (reference sequence). The V gene end was trimmed by 5 bases and the J gene end by 6 bases; junction bases not matched to a gene: 5. CDR3 DNA: TGTGCCAGCAGCCGGGGACAGGATAATGGCTACACCTTC. Translated, it gives CASSRGQDNGYTF.

V usage is TRBV5-1 and J usage is TRBJ1-6, with D possibly TRBD1 on 5 matching bases. The germline V gene encodes CDR1 SGHRS and CDR2 YFSETQ. The CDR3 covers 16 residues. Trimming left V 2 bases short and J 11 bases short, with 20 bases between. CDR3 in amino acids: CASSLLPGGGGTPLHF. The CDR3 DNA reads as TGCGCCAGCAGCTTACTCCCCGGGGGAGGTGGAACACCCCTCCACTTT.

Written as DNA, the CDR3 is TGTGCCAGCTCACCAACCTATACCAGACTCTATGGCTACACCTTC. Its protein product is CASSPTYTRLYGYTF. The V call is TRBV18, the J call TRBJ1-2; the D is unclear. Per germline, CDR1 KGHSH and CDR2 LQKENI. CDR3 length: 15 amino acids. The V and J ends lost 2 bases and 4 bases respectively, with 14 bases between them.